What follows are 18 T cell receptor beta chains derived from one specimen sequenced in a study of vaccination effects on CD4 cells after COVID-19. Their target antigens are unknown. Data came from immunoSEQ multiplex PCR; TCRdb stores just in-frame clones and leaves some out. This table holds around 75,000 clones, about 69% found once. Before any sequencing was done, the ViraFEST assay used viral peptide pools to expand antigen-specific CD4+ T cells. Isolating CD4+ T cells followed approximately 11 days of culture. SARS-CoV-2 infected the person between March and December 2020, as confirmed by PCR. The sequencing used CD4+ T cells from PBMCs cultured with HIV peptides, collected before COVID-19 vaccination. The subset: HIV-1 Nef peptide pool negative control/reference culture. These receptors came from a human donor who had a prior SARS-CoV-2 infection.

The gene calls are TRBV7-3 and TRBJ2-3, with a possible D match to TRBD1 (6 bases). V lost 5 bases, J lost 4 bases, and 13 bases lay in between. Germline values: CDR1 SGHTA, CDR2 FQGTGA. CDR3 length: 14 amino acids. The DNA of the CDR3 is TGTGCCAGCAGCCTCGGGACACCCCCAGATACGCAGTATTTT. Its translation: CASSLGTPPDTQYF.

The CDR3 here is CASSLGRWPGNTIYF. The DNA for the CDR3 is TGCGCCAGCAGCCTGGGGAGGTGGCCTGGAAACACCATATATTTT. This chain joins TRBV4-3 and TRBJ1-3; no clear D gene. V lost 4 bases to trimming and J lost 2 bases, with 12 bases between them. CDR1 LGHNA and CDR2 YSLEER come from the germline V gene. The CDR3 is 15 amino acids.

As DNA, the CDR3 is TGTGCCAGCAGTTGGCTAGCGGGACGACATAGCACAGATACGCAGTATTTT. Translation gives CASSWLAGRHSTDTQYF. The chain uses TRBV6-2 or TRBV6-3 and TRBJ2-3, with TRBD2 identical over 9 bases. J lost 0 bases, V lost 4 bases, and 8 bases had no gene match. Germline V gives CDR1 MNHEY, CDR2 SVGEGT. The CDR3 has 17 residues.

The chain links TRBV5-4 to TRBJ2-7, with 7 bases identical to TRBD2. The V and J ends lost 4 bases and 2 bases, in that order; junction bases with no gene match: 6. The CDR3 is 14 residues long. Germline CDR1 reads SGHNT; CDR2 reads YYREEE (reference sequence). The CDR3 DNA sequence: TGTGCCAGCAGCACGGGACTACCGACCTACGAGCAGTACTTC. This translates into CASSTGLPTYEQYF.

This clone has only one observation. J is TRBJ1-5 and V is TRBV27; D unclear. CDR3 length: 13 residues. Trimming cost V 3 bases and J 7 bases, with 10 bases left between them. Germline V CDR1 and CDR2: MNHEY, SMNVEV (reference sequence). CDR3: CASSLGSWQPQHF. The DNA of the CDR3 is TGTGCCAGCAGTTTGGGGTCCTGGCAGCCCCAGCATTTT.

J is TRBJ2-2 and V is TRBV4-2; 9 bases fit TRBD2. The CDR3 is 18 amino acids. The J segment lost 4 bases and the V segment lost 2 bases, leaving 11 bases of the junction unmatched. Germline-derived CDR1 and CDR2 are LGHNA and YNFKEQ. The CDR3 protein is CASSQLGVSGGTTGELFF. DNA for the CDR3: TGTGCCAGCAGCCAACTCGGTGTAAGCGGGGGGACCACCGGGGAGCTGTTTTTT.

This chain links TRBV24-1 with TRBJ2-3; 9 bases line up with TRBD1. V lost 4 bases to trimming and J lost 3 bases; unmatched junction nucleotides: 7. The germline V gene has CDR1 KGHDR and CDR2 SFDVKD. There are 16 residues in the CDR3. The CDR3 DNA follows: TGTGCCACCAGTGACTCGGGACAGGGTAGAACAGATACGCAGTATTTT. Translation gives CATSDSGQGRTDTQYF.

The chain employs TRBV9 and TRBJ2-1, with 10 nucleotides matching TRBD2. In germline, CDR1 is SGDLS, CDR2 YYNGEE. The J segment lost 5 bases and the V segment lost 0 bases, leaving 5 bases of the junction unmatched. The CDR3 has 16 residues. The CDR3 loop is CASSVGASGGHNEQFF. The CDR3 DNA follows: TGTGCCAGCAGCGTAGGGGCTAGCGGGGGACACAATGAGCAGTTCTTC.

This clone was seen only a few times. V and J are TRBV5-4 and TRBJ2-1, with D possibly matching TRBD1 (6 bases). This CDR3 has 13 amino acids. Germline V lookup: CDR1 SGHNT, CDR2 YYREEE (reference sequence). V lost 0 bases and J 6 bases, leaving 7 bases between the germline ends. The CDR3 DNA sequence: TGTGCCAGCAGCTTGGTACAGGGCAATGAGCAGTTCTTC. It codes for CASSLVQGNEQFF.

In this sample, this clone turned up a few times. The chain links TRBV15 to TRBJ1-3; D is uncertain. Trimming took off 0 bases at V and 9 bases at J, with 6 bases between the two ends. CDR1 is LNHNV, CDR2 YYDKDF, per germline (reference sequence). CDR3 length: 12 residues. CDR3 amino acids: CATSRDDGTIYF. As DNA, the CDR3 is TGTGCCACCAGCAGAGATGATGGCACCATATATTTT.

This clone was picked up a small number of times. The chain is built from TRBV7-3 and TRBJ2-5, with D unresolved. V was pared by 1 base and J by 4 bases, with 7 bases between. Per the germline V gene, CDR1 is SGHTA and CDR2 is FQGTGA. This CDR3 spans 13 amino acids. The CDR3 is CASSLSLGETQYF. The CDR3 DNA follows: TGTGCCAGCAGCTTAAGCCTGGGAGAGACCCAGTACTTC.

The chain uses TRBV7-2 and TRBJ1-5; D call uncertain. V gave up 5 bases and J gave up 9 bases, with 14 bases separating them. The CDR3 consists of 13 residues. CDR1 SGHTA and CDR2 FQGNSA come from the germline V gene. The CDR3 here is CASSPEGERPQHF. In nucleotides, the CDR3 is TGTGCCAGCAGCCCAGAGGGAGAAAGGCCCCAGCATTTT.

Here the CDR3 DNA reads TGTGCCAGCAGCGTGCCTGATAGCACAGATACGCAGTATTTT. As protein: CASSVPDSTDTQYF. The chain uses TRBV5-5 and TRBJ2-3; D is ambiguous. Trimming pared 4 bases from V and 0 bases from J, leaving 9 bases between. Germline CDR1 and CDR2: SGHKS and YYEKEE (reference sequence). The CDR3 is 14 residues long.

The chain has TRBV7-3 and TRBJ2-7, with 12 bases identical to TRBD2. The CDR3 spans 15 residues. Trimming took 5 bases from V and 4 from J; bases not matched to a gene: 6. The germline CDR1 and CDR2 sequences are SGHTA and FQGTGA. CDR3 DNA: TGTGCCAGCAGCCTGACTAGCGGGAGTTCTTACGAGCAGTACTTC. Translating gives CASSLTSGSSYEQYF.

For the CDR3, the DNA is TGTGCCAGCAGTTCCCAGGCCTCCTACGAGCAGTACTTC. Translated, it gives CASSSQASYEQYF. The J gene is TRBJ2-7, the V gene TRBV27; D uncertain. CDR3 length: 13 amino acids. Germline loops: CDR1 MNHEY, CDR2 SMNVEV (reference sequence). Trimming stripped 4 bases from V and 0 bases from J, with 7 bases between.

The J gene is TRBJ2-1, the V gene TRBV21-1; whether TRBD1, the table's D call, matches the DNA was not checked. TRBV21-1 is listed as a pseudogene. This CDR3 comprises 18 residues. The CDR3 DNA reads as TGTGCCAGCAGCAAGGTGGTGGACAGGGGGCTGACACGCAATGAGCAGTTCTTC. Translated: CASSKVVDRGLTRNEQFF.

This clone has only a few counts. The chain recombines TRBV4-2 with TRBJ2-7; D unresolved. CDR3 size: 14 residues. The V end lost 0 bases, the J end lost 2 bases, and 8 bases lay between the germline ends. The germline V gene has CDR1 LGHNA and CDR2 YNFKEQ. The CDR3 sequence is CASSQETPPYEQYF. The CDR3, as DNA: TGTGCCAGCAGCCAAGAAACGCCCCCCTACGAGCAGTACTTC.

Here the CDR3 reads CASSTQLGPTGTNYGYTF. CDR3 nucleotide sequence: TGTGCCAGCAGCACGCAATTGGGCCCGACAGGAACTAACTATGGCTACACCTTC. The genes are TRBV7-2 and TRBJ1-2; TRBD1 is a possible D gene (6 bases). This CDR3 region has 18 residues. V lost 5 bases to trimming and J lost 0 bases, with 22 bases between them. Germline-derived CDR1 and CDR2 are SGHTA and FQGNSA.